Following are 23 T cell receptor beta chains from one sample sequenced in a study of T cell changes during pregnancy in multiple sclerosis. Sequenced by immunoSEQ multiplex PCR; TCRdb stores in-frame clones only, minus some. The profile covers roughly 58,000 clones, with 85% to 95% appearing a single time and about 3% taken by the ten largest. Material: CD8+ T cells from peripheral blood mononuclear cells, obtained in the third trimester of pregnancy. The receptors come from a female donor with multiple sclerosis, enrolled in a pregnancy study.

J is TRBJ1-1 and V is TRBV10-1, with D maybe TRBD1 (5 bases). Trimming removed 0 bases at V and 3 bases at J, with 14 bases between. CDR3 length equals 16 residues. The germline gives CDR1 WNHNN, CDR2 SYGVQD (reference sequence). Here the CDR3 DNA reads TGCGCCAGCAGTGAGTCTATCGGACACGGGTACACTGAAGCTTTCTTT. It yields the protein CASSESIGHGYTEAFF.

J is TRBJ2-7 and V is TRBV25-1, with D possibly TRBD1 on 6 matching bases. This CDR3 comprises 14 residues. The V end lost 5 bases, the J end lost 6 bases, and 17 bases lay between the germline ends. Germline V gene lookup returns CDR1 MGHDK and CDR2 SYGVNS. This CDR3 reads CASSWGVQGTEQYF. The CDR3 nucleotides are TGTGCCAGCAGTTGGGGTGTACAGGGAACCGAGCAGTACTTC.

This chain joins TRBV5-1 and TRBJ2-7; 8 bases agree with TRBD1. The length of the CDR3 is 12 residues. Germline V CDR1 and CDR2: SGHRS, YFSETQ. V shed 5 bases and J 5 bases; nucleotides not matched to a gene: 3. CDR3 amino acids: CASRDRVNEQYF. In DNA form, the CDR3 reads TGCGCCAGCAGGGACAGGGTAAACGAGCAGTACTTC.

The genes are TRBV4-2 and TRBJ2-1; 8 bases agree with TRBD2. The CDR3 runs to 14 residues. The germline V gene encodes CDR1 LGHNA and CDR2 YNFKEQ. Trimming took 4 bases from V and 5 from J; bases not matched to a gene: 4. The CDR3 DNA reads TGTGCCAGCAGCCGGGGACTAGACGACAATGAGCAGTTCTTC. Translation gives CASSRGLDDNEQFF.

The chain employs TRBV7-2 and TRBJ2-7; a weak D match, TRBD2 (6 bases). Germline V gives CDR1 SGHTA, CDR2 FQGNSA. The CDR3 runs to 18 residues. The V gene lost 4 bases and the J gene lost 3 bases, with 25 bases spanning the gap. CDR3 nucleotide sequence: TGTGCCAGCAGCTCCCCACGACTAGATCCCACCCCATTCTACGAGCAGTACTTC. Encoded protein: CASSSPRLDPTPFYEQYF.

In DNA form, the CDR3 reads TGTGCCAGCAGCCAAGAAAGCGGCAGCTCCTACGAGCAGTACTTC. Amino acids: CASSQESGSSYEQYF. The chain links TRBV4-2 to TRBJ2-7; D might be TRBD2 (5 bases). Trimming left V 0 bases short and J 0 bases short, with 9 bases between. The germline V gene has CDR1 LGHNA and CDR2 YNFKEQ. The CDR3 runs to 15 residues.

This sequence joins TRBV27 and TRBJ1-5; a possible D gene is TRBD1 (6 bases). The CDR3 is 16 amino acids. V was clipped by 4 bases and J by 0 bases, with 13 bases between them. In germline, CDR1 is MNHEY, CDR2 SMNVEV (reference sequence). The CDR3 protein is CASSSQGSHSNQPQHF. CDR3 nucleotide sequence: TGTGCCAGCAGTTCTCAGGGGTCTCATAGCAATCAGCCCCAGCATTTT.

CDR3 nucleotide sequence: TGTGCCAGCAGCTCGCTACCTAGCGGGAGGGCCTACGAGCAGTACTTC. Its translation: CASSSLPSGRAYEQYF. This sequence joins TRBV7-9 and TRBJ2-7; 12 nucleotides line up with TRBD2. V was pared by 4 bases and J by 2 bases, with 6 bases of the junction left unmatched. There are 16 residues in the CDR3. Per germline, CDR1 SEHNR and CDR2 FQNEAQ (reference sequence).

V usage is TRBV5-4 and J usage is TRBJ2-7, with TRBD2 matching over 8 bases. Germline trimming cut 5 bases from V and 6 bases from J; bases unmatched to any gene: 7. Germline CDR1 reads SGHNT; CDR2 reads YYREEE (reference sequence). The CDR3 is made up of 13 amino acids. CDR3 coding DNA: TGTGCCAGCAGTCCCCGGGAGGGCCCCGAGCAGTACTTC. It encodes CASSPREGPEQYF. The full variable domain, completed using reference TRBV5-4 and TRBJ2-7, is ETGVTQSPTHLIKTRGQQVTLRCSSQSGHNTVSWYQQALGQGPQFIFQYYREEENGRGNFPPRFSGLQFPNYSSELNVNALELDDSALYLCASSPREGPEQYFGPGTRLTVT.

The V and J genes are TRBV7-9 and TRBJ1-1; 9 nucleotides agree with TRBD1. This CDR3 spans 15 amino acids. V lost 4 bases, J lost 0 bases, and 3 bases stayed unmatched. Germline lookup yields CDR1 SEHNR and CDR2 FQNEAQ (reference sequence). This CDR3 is CASSSNRGLNTEAFF. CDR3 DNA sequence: TGTGCCAGCAGCTCGAACAGGGGGCTGAACACTGAAGCTTTCTTT.

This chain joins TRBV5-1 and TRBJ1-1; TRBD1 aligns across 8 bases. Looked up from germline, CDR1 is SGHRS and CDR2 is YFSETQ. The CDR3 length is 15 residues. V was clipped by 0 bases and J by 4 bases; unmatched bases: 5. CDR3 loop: CASSLAQGASTEAFF. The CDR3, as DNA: TGCGCCAGCAGCTTGGCCCAGGGGGCTTCCACTGAAGCTTTCTTT.

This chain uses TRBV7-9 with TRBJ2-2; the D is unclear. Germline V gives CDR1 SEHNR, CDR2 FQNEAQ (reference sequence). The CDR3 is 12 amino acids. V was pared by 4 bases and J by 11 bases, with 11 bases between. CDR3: CASSSIPSELFF. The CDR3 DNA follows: TGTGCCAGCAGCTCAATCCCATCCGAGCTGTTTTTT. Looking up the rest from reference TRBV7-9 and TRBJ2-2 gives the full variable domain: DTGVSQNPRHKITKRGQNVTFRCDPISEHNRLYWYRQTLGQGPEFLTYFQNEAQLEKSRLLSDRFSAERPKGSFSTLEIQRTEQGDSAMYLCASSSIPSELFFGEGSRLTVL.

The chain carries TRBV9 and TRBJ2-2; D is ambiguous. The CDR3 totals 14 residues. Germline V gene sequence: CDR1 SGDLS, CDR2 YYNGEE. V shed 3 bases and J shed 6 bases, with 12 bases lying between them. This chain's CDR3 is CASSEGDWPGELFF. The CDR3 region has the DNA TGTGCCAGCAGCGAAGGAGATTGGCCCGGGGAGCTGTTTTTT.

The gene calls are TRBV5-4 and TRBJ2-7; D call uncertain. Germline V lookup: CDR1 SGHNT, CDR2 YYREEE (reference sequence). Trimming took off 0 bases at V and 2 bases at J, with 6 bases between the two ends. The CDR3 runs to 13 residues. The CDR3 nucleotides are TGTGCCAGCAGCTTGGGGAGTCCCTACGAGCAGTACTTC. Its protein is CASSLGSPYEQYF.

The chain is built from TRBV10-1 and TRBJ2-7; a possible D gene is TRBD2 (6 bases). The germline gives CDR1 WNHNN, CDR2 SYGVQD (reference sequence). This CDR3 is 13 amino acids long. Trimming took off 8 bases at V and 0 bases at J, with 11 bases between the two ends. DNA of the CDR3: TGCGCCAGCGGGGACTTAAACTCCTACGAGCAGTACTTC. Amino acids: CASGDLNSYEQYF.

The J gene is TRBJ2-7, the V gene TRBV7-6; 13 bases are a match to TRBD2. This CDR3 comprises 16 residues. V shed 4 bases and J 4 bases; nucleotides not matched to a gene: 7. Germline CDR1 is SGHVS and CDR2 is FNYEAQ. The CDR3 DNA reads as TGTGCCAGCAGCTCTCGGACTAGCGGGAGCGGGTACGAGCAGTACTTC. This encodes CASSSRTSGSGYEQYF.

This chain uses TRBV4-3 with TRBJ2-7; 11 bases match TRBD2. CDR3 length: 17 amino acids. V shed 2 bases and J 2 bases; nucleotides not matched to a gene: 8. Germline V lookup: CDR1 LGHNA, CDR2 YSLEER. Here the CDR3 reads CASSQSGTSGLPYEQYF. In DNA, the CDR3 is TGCGCCAGCAGCCAAAGCGGGACTAGCGGTCTACCCTACGAGCAGTACTTC.

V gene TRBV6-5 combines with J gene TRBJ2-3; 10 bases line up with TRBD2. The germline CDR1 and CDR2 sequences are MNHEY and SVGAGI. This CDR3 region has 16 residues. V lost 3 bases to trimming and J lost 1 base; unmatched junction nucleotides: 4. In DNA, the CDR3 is TGTGCCAGCAGTTATGAGGGGACTAGCGGCACAGATACGCAGTATTTT. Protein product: CASSYEGTSGTDTQYF.

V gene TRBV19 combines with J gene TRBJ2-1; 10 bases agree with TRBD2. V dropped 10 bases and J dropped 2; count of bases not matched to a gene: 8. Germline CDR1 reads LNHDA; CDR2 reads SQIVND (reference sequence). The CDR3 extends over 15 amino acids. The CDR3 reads CAISPSGSAYNEQFF. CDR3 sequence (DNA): TGTGCCATTTCCCCTAGCGGGAGTGCCTACAATGAGCAGTTCTTC.

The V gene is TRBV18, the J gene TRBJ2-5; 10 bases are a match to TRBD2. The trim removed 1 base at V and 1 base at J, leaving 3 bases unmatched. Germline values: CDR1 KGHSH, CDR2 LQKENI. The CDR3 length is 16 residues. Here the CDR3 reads CASSPLAGGPQETQYF. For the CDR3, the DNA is TGTGCCAGCTCACCACTAGCGGGAGGTCCCCAAGAGACCCAGTACTTC.

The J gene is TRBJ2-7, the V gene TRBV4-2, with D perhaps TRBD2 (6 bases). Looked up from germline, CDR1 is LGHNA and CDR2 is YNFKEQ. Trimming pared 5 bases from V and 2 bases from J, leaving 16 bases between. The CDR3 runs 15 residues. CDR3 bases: TGTGCCAGCAGCTTTAGCGGCTCCAAAGCCTACGAGCAGTACTTC. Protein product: CASSFSGSKAYEQYF.

The CDR3: CAWSVTPGGQGGYEQYF. The CDR3 DNA follows: TGTGCCTGGAGTGTTACCCCGGGGGGACAGGGAGGCTACGAGCAGTACTTC. V gene TRBV30 combines with J gene TRBJ2-7; TRBD1 aligns across 9 bases. The CDR3 totals 17 residues. Unmatched junction bases numbered 12, after V lost 0 bases and J lost 3 bases. Germline CDR1 reads GTSNPN; CDR2 reads SVGIG (reference sequence).

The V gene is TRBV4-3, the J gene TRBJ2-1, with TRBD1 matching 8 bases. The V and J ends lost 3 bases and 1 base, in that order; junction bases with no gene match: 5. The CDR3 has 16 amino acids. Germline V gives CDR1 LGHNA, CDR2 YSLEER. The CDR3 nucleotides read TGCGCCAGCAGCCAGGAAACAGGGGGATCCTACAATGAGCAGTTCTTC. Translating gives CASSQETGGSYNEQFF.